This section outlines one TCR beta chain sequence together with its context. The entry originates in a study of blood T cell repertoires in COVID-19. Across the study: Samples came from the United States, Italy and Spain, spanning acute and convalescent COVID-19. The analysed material was cDNA or gDNA that came from T cells, B-cell-depleted T cells, or PBMCs.

Sequencing used immunoSEQ multiplex PCR; TCRdb keeps in-frame clones, though not all of them. Among about 120,000 clones, 81% were seen once, and the ten largest hold about 15%. The CDR3 has 13 residues. Per the germline V gene, CDR1 is MGHDK and CDR2 is SYGVNS. V was cut by 7 bases and J by 1 base, with 11 bases left in between. The receptor was derived from a man aged 25 to 45 with COVID-19, enrolled during active disease. Material: peripheral blood. The gene calls are TRBV25-1 and TRBJ2-7, with D hard to call. The CDR3 is CASTYQESYEQYF. The CDR3 DNA reads as TGTGCCAGCACCTATCAAGAGTCCTACGAGCAGTACTTC.